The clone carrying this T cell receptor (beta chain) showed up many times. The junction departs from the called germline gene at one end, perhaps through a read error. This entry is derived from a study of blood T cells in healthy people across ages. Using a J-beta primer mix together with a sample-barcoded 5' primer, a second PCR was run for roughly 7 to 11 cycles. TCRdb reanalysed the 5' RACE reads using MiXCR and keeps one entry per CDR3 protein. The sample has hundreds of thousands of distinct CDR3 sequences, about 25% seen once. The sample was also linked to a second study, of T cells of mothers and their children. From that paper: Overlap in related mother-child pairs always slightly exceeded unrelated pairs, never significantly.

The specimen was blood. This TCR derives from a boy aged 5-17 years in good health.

The CDR3 DNA follows: TGTGCCAGCAGCCCCGGGACAGCTAACACTGAAGCTTTCTTT. As protein: CASSPGTANTEAFF. The chain employs TRBV4-3 and TRBJ1-1, with 7 bases matching TRBD1. The CDR3 is 14 residues long. The germline gives CDR1 LGHNA, CDR2 YSLEER.